This passage covers 13 T cell receptor beta chains from one sample sequenced in a study of T-cell reconstitution after alpha-beta-depleted transplantation in children. Unique molecular identifiers were used in preparing the TCRbeta library. TCRdb used MiXCR to reprocess the PCR reads, holding one entry per CDR3 protein. The sample records 2,500 to 3,500 distinct CDR3 sequences, roughly 10% being singletons. The sequencing here drew on PBMCs, mostly from graft donor cells, taken 360 days after TCRalphabeta/CD19-depleted stem cell transplant. The receptors come from a patient under 10 years old who had a stem cell transplant for inherited bone marrow failure, so the T cells may come from the graft donor.

This clonotype was seen repeatedly, ten times or more. The gene calls are TRBV5-6 and TRBJ2-1, with TRBD2 matching 10 bases. Germline V lookup: CDR1 SGHDT, CDR2 YYEEEE. The CDR3 extends over 14 amino acids. V was pared by 0 bases and J by 10 bases, with 4 bases of the junction left unmatched. This chain's CDR3 is CASSLGLAGVEQFF. The CDR3 bases are TGTGCCAGCAGCTTGGGGCTAGCGGGAGTGGAGCAGTTCTTC.

This clonotype was seen at least ten times. The chain recombines TRBV9 with TRBJ2-1; 7 bases are a match to TRBD1. The CDR3 has 15 residues. Trimming took 3 bases from V and 4 from J; bases not matched to a gene: 7. Germline V gene lookup returns CDR1 SGDLS and CDR2 YYNGEE. The CDR3: CASSDRTGDYNEQFF. CDR3 in DNA: TGTGCCAGCAGCGATCGGACAGGCGATTACAATGAGCAGTTCTTC.

There are many counts of this clonotype. The V and J genes are TRBV2 and TRBJ2-5; TRBD2 aligns across 10 bases. Per the germline V gene, CDR1 is SNHLY and CDR2 is FYNNEI. Trimming at V came to 10 bases and at J to 3 bases, leaving 5 bases not matched to a gene. The CDR3 totals 13 residues. CDR3 in amino acids: CATKRGGEETQYF. CDR3 nucleotides: TGTGCCACCAAGCGGGGGGGGGAAGAGACCCAGTACTTC. The whole variable domain, filled in from reference TRBV2 and TRBJ2-5, reads EPEVTQTPSHQVTQMGQEVILRCVPISNHLYFYWYRQILGQKVEFLVSFYNNEISEKSEIFDDQFSVERPDGSNFTLKIRSTKLEDSAMYFCATKRGGEETQYFGPGTRLLVL.

This clonotype was recorded many times. This chain links TRBV20-1 with TRBJ2-1; unclear D gene. This CDR3 has 13 amino acids. In germline, CDR1 is DFQATT, CDR2 SNEGSKA (reference sequence). The ends were cut back, 4 bases at V and 0 bases at J, with 7 bases in the middle. The CDR3 bases are TGCAGTGCTACCCGAAGCTCCTACAATGAGCAGTTCTTC. Residues: CSATRSSYNEQFF.

This clonotype was recorded at least ten times. J is TRBJ2-7 and V is TRBV2; 12 bases fit TRBD2. Germline lookup yields CDR1 SNHLY and CDR2 FYNNEI. The CDR3 totals 17 residues. V was pared by 1 base and J by 1 base, with 5 bases of the junction left unmatched. CDR3 nucleotide sequence: TGTGCCAGCAGTGAAGTTACCCTAGCGGGGGGGTCCTACGAGCAGTACTTC. Translated, it gives CASSEVTLAGGSYEQYF.

This clonotype occurred many times. V is TRBV7-9 and J is TRBJ2-7, with D unclear. The CDR3 sequence is 12 residues long. The germline V gene encodes CDR1 SEHNR and CDR2 FQNEAQ (reference sequence). Trimming took 3 bases from V and 0 from J, leaving 3 bases between them. The DNA of the CDR3 is TGTGCCAGCAGCTTTGGCTCCTACGAGCAGTACTTC. It yields the protein CASSFGSYEQYF.

This clonotype is medium-sized. The chain links TRBV6-5 to TRBJ2-7; D unclear. The CDR3 runs to 13 residues. Trimming cost V 10 bases and J 7 bases, with 20 bases left between them. In germline, CDR1 is MNHEY, CDR2 SVGAGI. The CDR3 sequence: CATDRDTAREQYF. The CDR3 DNA is TGTGCCACCGACCGTGACACCGCCCGGGAGCAGTACTTC.

This clonotype was counted many times. J is TRBJ2-5 and V is TRBV15; perhaps TRBD1 as D (5 bases). The CDR3 consists of 13 residues. Per germline, CDR1 LNHNV and CDR2 YYDKDF (reference sequence). V gave up 0 bases and J gave up 5 bases, with 7 bases separating them. CDR3 amino acids: CATSRDRDETQYF. CDR3 sequence (DNA): TGTGCCACCAGCAGAGACAGGGATGAGACCCAGTACTTC.

This clonotype was seen ten or more times. The chain carries TRBV7-9 and TRBJ2-3; D is uncertain. Trimming left V 6 bases short and J 0 bases short, with 10 bases between. CDR3 length: 14 residues. CDR1 SEHNR and CDR2 FQNEAQ come from the germline V gene (reference sequence). CDR3 in DNA: TGTGCCAGCAGGATAGCCCTTAGCACAGATACGCAGTATTTT. Encoded protein: CASRIALSTDTQYF.

This clonotype was counted ten times or more. In this CDR3 the conserved last residue, phenylalanine or tryptophan, is missing, so a read error is likely. This chain joins TRBV9 and TRBJ2-3; 9 positions match TRBD2. The CDR3 is made up of 15 amino acids. Per the germline V gene, CDR1 is SGDLS and CDR2 is YYNGEE. After removal of 4 bases from V and 1 base from J, the junction contained 4 bases not matched to a gene. The CDR3 region is CASSPWTSGTDTQYS. DNA of the CDR3: TGTGCCAGCAGCCCCTGGACTAGCGGCACAGATACGCAGTATTCT.

Ten or more counts support this clonotype. The CDR3 DNA follows: TGTGCCAGCAGTCTACAGGGTTATGTTGAGCAGTTCTTC. This codes for CASSLQGYVEQFF. The chain carries TRBV28 and TRBJ2-1; possibly TRBD1 for D (6 bases). Trimming stripped 5 bases from V and 9 bases from J, with 14 bases between. CDR1 MDHEN and CDR2 SYDVKM come from the germline V gene. The CDR3 contains 13 residues.

In this sample, this clonotype turned up many times. This chain links TRBV11-2 with TRBJ2-1; 8 bases line up with TRBD2. The CDR3 is made up of 15 amino acids. The trim removed 5 bases at V and 5 bases at J, leaving 8 bases unmatched. In germline, CDR1 is SGHAT, CDR2 FQNNGV. Written as DNA, the CDR3 is TGTGCCAGCAGCCCAAGCGGGAGTGCGCACAATGAGCAGTTCTTC. Translating gives CASSPSGSAHNEQFF.

This clonotype showed up many times. The CDR3 nucleotides are TGTGCCAGCAGCCTCCTTAGGGGAGAGACCCAGTACTTC. Translating it yields CASSLLRGETQYF. The chain is built from TRBV11-2 and TRBJ2-5; perhaps TRBD1 as D (5 bases). CDR1 SGHAT and CDR2 FQNNGV come from the germline V gene. The V and J ends lost 5 bases and 4 bases respectively, with 11 bases between them. CDR3 length: 13 amino acids.